The T cell receptor (beta chain) under discussion was sequenced for a study of T-cell reconstitution after alpha-beta-depleted transplantation in children. Whole-study findings and limits: Most T-cell counts and diversity one year after the transplant came from T cells that were newly produced.

For TCRbeta, the library was prepared with unique molecular identifiers. Using its own MiXCR run on the PCR reads, TCRdb lists one record per CDR3 protein. The table records about 830,000 distinct CDR3 sequences, roughly 15% of them present only once. The CDR3 length is 13 residues. The ends were cut back, 5 bases at V and 11 bases at J, with 18 bases in the middle. Germline assignment: CDR1 SGHVS and CDR2 FNYEAQ. This clonotype was detected a few times. The antigen is not known. This rearrangement joins TRBV7-6 to TRBJ1-1, with D perhaps TRBD1 (5 bases). The source is a male patient younger than 18 who had a stem cell transplant for acute lymphoblastic leukemia, so the T cells may come from the graft donor. Sample: PBMCs, mostly from graft donor cells, taken 360 days after TCRalphabeta/CD19-depleted stem cell transplant. The CDR3 DNA reads TGTGCCAGCAGCGGGCCCGGGGGAGTTGGGGCTTTCTTT. It yields the protein CASSGPGGVGAFF.